This T cell receptor (beta chain) was sequenced in a study of shared clonotypes between healthy human individuals. Study information: CD4 naive and CD4 memory each took three plates per donor, while CD8 naive took two and CD8 memory one.

The CDR3 has 15 residues. Germline loops: CDR1 SGHDN, CDR2 FVKESK. Trimming removed 0 bases from V and 5 bases from J, with 13 bases in between. Study results and limitations: Estimated clonotype richness was generally higher in naive than memory subsets.

The assay was run at deep level. The material for each subset, its genomic DNA, was split evenly across several immunoSEQ plates. This table comes from immunoSEQ multiplex PCR, and its TCRdb copy is limited to in-frame clones, with some not included. The sample has roughly 550,000 clones; over 95% are singletons. The naive CD8 subset, CD45RO-negative cells positively selected for CCR7, excluded terminally differentiated effector memory CD45RA+ cells. Details on this clone: Its antigen is not identified.

Material for sequencing was naive CD8+ T cells sorted from blood. This rearrangement joins TRBV14 to TRBJ2-5; no firm D call. The TCR comes from a woman aged 25-40 years in good health. The CDR3 DNA reads TGTGCCAGCAGCCAAGAACCAGGTCTAAAGGAGACCCAGTACTTC. This gives the protein CASSQEPGLKETQYF.